This entry features one TCR beta chain sequence. Its antigen is currently unknown. A second PCR of roughly 7 to 11 cycles used a sample-barcoded 5' primer and a J-beta primer mix. Each CDR3 protein is one row after TCRdb ran MiXCR on the 5' RACE reads. The table lists just over 1 million distinct CDR3 sequences, under 55% of them singletons. CDR1 is WSHSY, CDR2 SAAADI, per germline. The CDR3 is 13 residues long. V was shortened by 7 bases and J by 6 bases, with 13 bases between the two germline ends. The data originate from a study of blood T cells in healthy people across ages. Study-level information: Roughly one uniquely barcoded beta molecule per two T cells was captured.

Study-level points and caveats: Strong correlation linked observed beta diversity and percent naive T cells. When set beside aged donors, long-lived donors presented more naive CD4+ cells and higher diversity.

Donors ranged from about 6 to 95 years old and were healthy Caucasians in Russia. The V gene is TRBV10-2, the J gene TRBJ2-1, with D tentatively TRBD2 (6 bases). The source is a woman aged 60-75 years in good health. Input material: blood. The CDR3 region is CASTEWRANEQFF. The CDR3 DNA follows: TGCGCCAGCACCGAGTGGAGGGCCAATGAGCAGTTCTTC.